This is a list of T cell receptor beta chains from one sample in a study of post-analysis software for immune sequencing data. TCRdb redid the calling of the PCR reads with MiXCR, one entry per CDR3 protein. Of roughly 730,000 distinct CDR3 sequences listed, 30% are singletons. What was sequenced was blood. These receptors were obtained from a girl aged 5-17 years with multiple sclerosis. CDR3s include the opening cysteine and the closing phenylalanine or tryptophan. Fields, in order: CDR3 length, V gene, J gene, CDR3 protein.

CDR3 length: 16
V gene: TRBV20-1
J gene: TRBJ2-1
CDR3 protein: CSARGLPSGSLHEQFF

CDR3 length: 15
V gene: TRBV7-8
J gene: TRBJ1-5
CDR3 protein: CASSPGQGLNQPQHF

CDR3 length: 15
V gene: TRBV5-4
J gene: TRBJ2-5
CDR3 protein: CASSFSGPTTETQYF

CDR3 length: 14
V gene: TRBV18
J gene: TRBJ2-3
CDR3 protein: CASSPPNRADTQYF

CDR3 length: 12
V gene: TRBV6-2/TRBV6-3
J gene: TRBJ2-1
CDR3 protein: CASSPKDHEQFF

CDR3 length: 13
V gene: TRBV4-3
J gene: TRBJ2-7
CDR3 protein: CASSQDTGDEQYF

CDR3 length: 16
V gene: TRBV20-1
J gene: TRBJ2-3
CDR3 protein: CSVPGRRLWLADTQYF

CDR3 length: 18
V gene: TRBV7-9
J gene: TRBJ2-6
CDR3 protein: CASTNLLGQGTGANVLTF

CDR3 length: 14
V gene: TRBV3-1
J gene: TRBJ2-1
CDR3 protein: CASSQGQGGYEQFF

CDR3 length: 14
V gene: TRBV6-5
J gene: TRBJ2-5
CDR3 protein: CASSYNGFQETQYF

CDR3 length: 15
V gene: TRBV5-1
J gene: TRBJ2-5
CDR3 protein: CASSAPRRGQETQYF

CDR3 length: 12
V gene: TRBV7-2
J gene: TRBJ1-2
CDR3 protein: CASSPGGFGYTF

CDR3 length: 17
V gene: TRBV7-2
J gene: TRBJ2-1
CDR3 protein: CASSYGVAGSSYNEQFF

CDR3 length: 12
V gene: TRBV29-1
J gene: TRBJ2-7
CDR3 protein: CSVGTEGYEQYF

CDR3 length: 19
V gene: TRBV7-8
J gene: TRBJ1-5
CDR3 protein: CASSLVGRGSETPDQPQHF

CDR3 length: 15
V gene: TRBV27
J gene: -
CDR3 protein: CASSSGVGRAYEQYF

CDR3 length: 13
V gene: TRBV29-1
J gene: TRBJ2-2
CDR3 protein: CSVDPQDSGELFF

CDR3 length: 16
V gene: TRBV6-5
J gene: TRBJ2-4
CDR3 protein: CASRRKGAGAKNIQYF

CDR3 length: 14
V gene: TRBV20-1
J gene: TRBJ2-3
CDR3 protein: CSTRDLWGPDTQYF

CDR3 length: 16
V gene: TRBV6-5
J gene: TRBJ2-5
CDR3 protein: CASSYSFGAVQETQYF

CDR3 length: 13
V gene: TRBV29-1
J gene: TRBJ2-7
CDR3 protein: CSVERDTSYEQYF

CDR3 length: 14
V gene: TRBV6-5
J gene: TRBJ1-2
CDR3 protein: CASTQGDFYGGYTF

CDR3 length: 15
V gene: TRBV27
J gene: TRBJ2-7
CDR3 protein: CASSPITGGSYEQYF

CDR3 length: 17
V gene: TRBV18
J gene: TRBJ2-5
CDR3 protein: CASSPWTSGRGGETQYF

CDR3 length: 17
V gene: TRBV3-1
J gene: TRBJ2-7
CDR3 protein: CASSSGLRLAAYNEQYF

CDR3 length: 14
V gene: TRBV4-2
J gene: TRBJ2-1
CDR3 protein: CASSQASGGYEQFF

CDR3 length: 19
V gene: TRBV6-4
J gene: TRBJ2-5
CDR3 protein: CASSDRIYPGQGEQETQYF

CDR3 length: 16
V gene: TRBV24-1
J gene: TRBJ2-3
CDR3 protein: CATSDPGDRGTDTQYF

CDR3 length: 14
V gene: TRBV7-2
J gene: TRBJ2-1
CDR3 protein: CASSLAGTGEEQFF

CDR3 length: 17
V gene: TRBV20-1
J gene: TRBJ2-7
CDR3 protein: CSAHPGSILLSSYEQYF

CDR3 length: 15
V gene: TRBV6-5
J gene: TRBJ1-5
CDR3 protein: CASRQGGTSNQPQHF

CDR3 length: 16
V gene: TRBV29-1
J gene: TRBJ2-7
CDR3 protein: CSAEDPAGGLSYEQYF

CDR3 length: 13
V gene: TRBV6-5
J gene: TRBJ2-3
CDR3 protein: CASSADSTDTQYF

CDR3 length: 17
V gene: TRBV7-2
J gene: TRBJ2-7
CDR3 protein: CASSLNWAGLAGSEQYF

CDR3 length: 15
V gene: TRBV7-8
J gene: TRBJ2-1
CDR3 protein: CASLKAGGVFNEQFF

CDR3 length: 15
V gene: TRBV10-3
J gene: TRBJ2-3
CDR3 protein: CAISEGTSRTDTQYF

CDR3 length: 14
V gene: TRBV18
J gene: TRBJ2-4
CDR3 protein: CASSPPFGEAKQYF